This TCR beta chain was recorded in a study of blood T cell repertoires in COVID-19. Study as a whole: PBMCs, B-cell-depleted T cells, or T cells provided the cDNA or gDNA that made up the material.

Sequencing used immunoSEQ multiplex PCR; TCRdb keeps in-frame clones, though not all of them. Among fewer than 45,000 clones listed, 90% were seen once. This CDR3 contains 12 residues. In germline, CDR1 is SGHAT, CDR2 FQNNGV. The V and J ends lost 4 bases and 3 bases respectively, with 5 bases between them. The chain employs TRBV11-2 and TRBJ2-3; the D is unclear. This receptor was obtained from a human donor in a cohort sampled during active COVID-19. Specimen: peripheral blood. CDR3 amino acids: CASSSVTDTQYF. The CDR3, as DNA: TGTGCCAGCAGCTCCGTGACAGATACGCAGTATTTT.